This T cell receptor beta chain is drawn from a study of T cells in Graves' hyperthyroidism and ophthalmopathy. As for the study in general: Peripheral blood was drawn at first diagnosis, prior to all treatment.

TCR beta CDR3 sequences were amplified from RNA transcripts. HTBI primers were the set used in a first-round RT-PCR of the TCR CDR3. TCRdb reanalysed the multiplex PCR reads using MiXCR and keeps one entry per CDR3 protein. This table holds some 27,000 distinct CDR3 sequences, around 40% found once. Regarding the study as a whole: A 13 V-J model separated ophthalmopathy from stable hyperthyroidism. In validation, the model predicted ophthalmopathy. These predictions came a median around 5.9 months before onset. Most clonotypes expanded in the thyroid (above 0.001) were also present in blood.

This clonotype was found many times. Its matching antigen is unknown. This CDR3 region has 14 residues. Trimming removed 6 bases from V and 0 bases from J, with 9 bases in between. CDR1 is LNHDA, CDR2 SQIVND, per germline (reference sequence). The material sequenced was blood. The source is a young woman with Graves' hyperthyroidism. This chain links TRBV19 with TRBJ2-4; D possibly corresponds to TRBD1 (5 bases). The CDR3, as DNA: TGTGCCAGTAGGCAGGGTAGAGCCAAAAACATTCAGTACTTC. This gives the protein CASRQGRAKNIQYF.